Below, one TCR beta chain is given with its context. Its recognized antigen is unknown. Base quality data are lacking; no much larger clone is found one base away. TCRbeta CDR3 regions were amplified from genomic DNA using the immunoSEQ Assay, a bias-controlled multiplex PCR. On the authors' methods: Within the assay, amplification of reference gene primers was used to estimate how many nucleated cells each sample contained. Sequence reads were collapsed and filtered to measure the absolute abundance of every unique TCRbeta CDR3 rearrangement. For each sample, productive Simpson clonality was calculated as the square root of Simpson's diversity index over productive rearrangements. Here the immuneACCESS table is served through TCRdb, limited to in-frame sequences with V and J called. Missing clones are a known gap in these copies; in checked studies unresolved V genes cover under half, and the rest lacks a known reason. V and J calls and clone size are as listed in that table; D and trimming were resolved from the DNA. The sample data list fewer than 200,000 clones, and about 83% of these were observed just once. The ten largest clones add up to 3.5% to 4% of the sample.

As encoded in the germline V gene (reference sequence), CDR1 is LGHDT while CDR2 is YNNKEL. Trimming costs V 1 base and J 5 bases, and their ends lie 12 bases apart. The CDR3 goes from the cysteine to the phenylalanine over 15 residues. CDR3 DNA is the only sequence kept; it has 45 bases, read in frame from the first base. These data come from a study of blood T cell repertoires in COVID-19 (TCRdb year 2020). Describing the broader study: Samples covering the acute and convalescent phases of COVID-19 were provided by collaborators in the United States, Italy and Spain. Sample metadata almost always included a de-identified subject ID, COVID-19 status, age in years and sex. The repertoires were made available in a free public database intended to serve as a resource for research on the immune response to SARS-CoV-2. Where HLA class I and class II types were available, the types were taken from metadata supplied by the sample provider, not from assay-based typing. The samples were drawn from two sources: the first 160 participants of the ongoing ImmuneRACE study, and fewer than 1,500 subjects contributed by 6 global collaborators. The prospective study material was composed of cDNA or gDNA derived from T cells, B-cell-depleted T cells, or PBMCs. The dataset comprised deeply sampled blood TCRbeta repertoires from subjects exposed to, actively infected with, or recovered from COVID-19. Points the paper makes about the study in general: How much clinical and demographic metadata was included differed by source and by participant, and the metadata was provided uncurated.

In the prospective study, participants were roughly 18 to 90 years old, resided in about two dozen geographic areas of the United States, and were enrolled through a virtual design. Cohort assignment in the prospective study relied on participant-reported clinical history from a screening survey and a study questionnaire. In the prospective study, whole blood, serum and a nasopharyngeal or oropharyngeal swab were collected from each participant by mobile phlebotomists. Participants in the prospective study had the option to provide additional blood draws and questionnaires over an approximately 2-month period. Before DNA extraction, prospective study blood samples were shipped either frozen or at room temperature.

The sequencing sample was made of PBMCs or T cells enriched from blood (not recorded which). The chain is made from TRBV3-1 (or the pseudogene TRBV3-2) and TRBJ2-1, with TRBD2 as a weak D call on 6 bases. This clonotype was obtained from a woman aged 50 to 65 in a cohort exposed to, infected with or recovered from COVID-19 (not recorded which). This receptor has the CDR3 CASSQGSGGHNEQFF. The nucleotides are TGTGCCAGCAGCCAAGGTTCCGGGGGTCACAATGAGCAGTTCTTC.